This T cell receptor (beta chain) was recorded in a study of shared clonotypes between healthy human individuals. Donors included only healthy HIV-negative adults lacking recent acute infections or vaccinations. CD4+ cells were split into CD45RA+ naive and CD45RA-negative memory subsets. This clone has only one observation. A deep-level run was used for the assay. Assay: immunoSEQ multiplex PCR; the TCRdb copy retains only in-frame clones and omits some. The sample shows roughly 2.4 million clones, 95% of them seen only once. The receptor was derived from a man between 18 and 29 years old in good health. Sequenced input: naive CD4+ T cells sorted from blood. Subset defined: CD45RA+ positively selected.

The CDR3: CASSLDLWDPAETQYF. The CDR3 bases are TGTGCCAGCAGCTTAGATTTATGGGACCCCGCGGAGACCCAGTACTTC. This chain connects TRBV7-9 to TRBJ2-5; D possibly matches TRBD1 or TRBD2 (5 bases each). CDR1 is SEHNR, CDR2 FQNEAQ, per germline (reference sequence). The CDR3 is made up of 16 amino acids. V lost 1 base and J 5 bases, leaving 17 bases between the germline ends.